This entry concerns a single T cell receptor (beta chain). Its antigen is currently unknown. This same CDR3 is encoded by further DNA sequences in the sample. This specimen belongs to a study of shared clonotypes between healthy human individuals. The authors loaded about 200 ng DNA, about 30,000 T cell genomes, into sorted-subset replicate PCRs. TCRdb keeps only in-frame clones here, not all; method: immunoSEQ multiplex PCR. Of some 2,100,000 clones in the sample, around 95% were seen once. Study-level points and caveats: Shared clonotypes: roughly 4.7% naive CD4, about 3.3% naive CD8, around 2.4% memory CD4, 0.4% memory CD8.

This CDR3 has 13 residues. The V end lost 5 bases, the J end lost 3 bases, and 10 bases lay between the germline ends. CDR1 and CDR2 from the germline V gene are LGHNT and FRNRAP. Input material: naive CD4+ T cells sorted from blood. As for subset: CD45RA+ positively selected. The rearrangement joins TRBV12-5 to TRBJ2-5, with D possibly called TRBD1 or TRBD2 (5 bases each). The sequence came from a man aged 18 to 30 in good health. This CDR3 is CASGPGREETQYF. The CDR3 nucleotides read TGTGCTAGTGGTCCGGGACGAGAAGAGACCCAGTACTTC.